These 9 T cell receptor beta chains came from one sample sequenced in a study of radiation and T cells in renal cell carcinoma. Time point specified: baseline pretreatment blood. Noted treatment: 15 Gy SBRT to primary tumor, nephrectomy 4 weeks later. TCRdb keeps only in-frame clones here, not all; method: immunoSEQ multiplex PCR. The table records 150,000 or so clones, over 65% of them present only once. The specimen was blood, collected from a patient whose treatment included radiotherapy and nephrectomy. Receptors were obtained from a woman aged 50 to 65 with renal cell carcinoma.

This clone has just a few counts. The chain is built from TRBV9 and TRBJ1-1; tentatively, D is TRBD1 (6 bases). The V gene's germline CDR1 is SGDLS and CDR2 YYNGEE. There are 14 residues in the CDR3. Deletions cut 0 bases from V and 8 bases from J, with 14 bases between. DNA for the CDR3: TGTGCCAGCAGCGTAGCGGACAGAGGGGGGGAAGCTTTCTTT. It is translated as CASSVADRGGEAFF.

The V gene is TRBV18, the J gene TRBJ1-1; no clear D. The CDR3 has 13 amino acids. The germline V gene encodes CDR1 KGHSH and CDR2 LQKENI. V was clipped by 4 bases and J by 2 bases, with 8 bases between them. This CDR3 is CASSQTANTEAFF. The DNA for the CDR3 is TGTGCCAGCTCACAGACGGCCAACACTGAAGCTTTCTTT. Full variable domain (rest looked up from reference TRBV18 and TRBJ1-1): NAGVMQNPRHLVRRRGQEARLRCSPMKGHSHVYWYRQLPEEGLKFMVYLQKENIIDESGMPKERFSAEFPKEGPSILRIQQVVRGDSAAYFCASSQTANTEAFFGQGTRLTVV.

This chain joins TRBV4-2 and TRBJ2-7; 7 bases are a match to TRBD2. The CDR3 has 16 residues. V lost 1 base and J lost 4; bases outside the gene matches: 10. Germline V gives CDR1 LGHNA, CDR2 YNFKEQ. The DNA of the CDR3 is TGTGCCAGCAGCCAAGGGGAAGCGGGAACGGGTTACGAGCAGTACTTC. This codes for CASSQGEAGTGYEQYF.

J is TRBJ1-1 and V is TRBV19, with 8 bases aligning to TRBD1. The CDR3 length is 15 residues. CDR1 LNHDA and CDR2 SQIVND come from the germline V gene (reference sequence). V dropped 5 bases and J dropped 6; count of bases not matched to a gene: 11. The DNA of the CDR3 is TGTGCCAGTAGTCTATACCCGGACAGGGCTTCTGAAGCTTTCTTT. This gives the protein CASSLYPDRASEAFF.

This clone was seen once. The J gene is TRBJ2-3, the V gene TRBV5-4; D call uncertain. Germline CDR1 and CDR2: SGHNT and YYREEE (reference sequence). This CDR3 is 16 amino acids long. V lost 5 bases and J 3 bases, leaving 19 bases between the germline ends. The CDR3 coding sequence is TGTGCCAGCAGTACCTCTCGTGGCTACCTAACAGATACGCAGTATTTT. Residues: CASSTSRGYLTDTQYF.

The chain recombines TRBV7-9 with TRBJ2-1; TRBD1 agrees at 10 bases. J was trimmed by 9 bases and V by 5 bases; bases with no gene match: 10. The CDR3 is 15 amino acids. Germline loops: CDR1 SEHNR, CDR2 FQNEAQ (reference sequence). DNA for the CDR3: TGTGCCAGCAGCCCCGGGACAGGGGAGGGAAGTGAGCAGTTCTTC. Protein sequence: CASSPGTGEGSEQFF.

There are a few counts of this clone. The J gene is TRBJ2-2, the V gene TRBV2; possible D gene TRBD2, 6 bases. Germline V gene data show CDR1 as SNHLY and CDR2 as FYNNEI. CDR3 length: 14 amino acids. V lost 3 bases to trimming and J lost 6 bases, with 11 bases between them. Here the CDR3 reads CASSENGGAGELFF. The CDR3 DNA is TGTGCCAGCAGTGAGAACGGGGGTGCCGGGGAGCTGTTTTTT. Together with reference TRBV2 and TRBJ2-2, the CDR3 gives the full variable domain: EPEVTQTPSHQVTQMGQEVILRCVPISNHLYFYWYRQILGQKVEFLVSFYNNEISEKSEIFDDQFSVERPDGSNFTLKIRSTKLEDSAMYFCASSENGGAGELFFGEGSRLTVL.

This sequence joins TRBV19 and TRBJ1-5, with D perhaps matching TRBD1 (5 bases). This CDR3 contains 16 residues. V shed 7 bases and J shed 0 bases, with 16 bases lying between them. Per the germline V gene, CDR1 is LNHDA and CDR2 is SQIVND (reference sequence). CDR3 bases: TGTGCCAGTACCCTACGGGGACTGATTAGCAATCAGCCCCAGCATTTT. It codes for CASTLRGLISNQPQHF.

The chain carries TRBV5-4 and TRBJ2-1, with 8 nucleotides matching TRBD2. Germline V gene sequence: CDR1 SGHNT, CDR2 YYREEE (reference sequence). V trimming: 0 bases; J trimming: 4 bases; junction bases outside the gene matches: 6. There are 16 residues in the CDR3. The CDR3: CASSLVGGRTYNEQFF. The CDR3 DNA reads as TGTGCCAGCAGCTTGGTAGGCGGGAGGACTTACAATGAGCAGTTCTTC.